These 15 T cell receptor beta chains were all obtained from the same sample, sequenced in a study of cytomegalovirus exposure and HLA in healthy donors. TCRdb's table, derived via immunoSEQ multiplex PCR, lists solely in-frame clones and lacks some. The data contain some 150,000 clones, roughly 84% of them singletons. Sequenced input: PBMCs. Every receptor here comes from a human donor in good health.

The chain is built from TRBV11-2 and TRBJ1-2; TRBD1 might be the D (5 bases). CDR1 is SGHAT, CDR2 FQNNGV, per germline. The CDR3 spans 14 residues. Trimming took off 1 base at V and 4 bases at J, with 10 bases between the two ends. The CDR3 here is CASSLATTGYGYTF. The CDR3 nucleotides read TGTGCCAGCAGCTTAGCGACCACAGGCTATGGCTACACCTTC.

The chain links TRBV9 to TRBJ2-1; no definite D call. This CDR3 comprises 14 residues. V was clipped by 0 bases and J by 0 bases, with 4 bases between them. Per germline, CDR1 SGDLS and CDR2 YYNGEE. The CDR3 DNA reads TGTGCCAGCAGCGTAGCGAGCTCCTACAATGAGCAGTTCTTC. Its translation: CASSVASSYNEQFF.

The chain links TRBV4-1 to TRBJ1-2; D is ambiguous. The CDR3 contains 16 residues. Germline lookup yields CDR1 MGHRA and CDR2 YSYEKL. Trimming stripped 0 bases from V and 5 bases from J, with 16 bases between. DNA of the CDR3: TGCGCCAGCAGCCAAGATCGCCCGTCTGGAGGGTATGGCTACACCTTC. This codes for CASSQDRPSGGYGYTF.

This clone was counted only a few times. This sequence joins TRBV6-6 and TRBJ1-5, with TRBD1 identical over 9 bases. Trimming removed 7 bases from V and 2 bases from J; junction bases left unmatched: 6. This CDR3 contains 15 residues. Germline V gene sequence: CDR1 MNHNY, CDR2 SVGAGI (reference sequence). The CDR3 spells CASKDRGDGNQPQHF. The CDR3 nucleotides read TGTGCCAGCAAGGACAGGGGAGACGGCAATCAGCCCCAGCATTTT.

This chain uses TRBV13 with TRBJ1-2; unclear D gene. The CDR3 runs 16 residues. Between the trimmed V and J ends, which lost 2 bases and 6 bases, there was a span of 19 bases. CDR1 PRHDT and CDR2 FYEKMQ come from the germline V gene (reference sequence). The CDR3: CASSLRVDPEEDGYTF. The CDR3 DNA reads TGTGCCAGCAGCTTACGTGTAGACCCTGAGGAGGATGGCTACACCTTC.

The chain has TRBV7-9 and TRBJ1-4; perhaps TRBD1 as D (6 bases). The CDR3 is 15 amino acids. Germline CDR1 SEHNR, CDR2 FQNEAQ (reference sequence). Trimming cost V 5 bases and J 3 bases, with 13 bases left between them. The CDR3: CASSRPGQANEKLFF. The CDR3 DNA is TGTGCCAGCAGCCGACCGGGACAAGCTAATGAAAAACTGTTTTTT.

This CDR3 is CASSTRGANTEAFF. The CDR3 DNA follows: TGTGCCAGCAGCACCCGGGGGGCGAACACTGAAGCTTTCTTT. The rearrangement uses TRBV2 and TRBJ1-1; tentatively, D is TRBD1 (6 bases). The CDR3 is 14 residues long. V lost 6 bases to trimming and J lost 1 base, with 12 bases between them. In germline, CDR1 is SNHLY, CDR2 FYNNEI.

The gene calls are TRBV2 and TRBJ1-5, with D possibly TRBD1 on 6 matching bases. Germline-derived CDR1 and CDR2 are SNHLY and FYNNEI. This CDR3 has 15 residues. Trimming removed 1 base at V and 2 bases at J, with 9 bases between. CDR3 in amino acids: CASSEETGRNQPQHF. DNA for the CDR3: TGTGCCAGCAGTGAAGAGACAGGCCGCAATCAGCCCCAGCATTTT.

This CDR3 reads CASSPTASGGETQYF. Written as DNA, the CDR3 is TGCGCCAGCAGCCCAACTGCTAGCGGGGGAGAGACCCAGTACTTC. The chain carries TRBV4-3 and TRBJ2-5, with 10 bases lining up with TRBD2. V shed 4 bases and J 4 bases; nucleotides not matched to a gene: 6. CDR3 length: 15 residues. Germline loops: CDR1 LGHNA, CDR2 YSLEER.

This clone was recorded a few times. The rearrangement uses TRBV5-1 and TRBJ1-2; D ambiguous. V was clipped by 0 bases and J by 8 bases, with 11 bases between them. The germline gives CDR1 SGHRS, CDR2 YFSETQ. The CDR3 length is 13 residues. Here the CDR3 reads CASSLAGLGGYTF. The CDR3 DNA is TGCGCCAGCAGCTTGGCAGGCCTCGGAGGCTACACCTTC. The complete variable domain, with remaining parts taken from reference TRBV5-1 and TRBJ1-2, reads KAGVTQTPRYLIKTRGQQVTLSCSPISGHRSVSWYQQTPGQGLQFLFEYFSETQRNKGNFPGRFSGRQFSNSRSEMNVSTLELGDSALYLCASSLAGLGGYTFGSGTRLTVV.

In DNA, the CDR3 is TGTGCCAGCAGCTTAGCGACTACGGCACTATCCGGCTACACCTTC. It encodes CASSLATTALSGYTF. The V call is TRBV7-2, the J call TRBJ1-2; D unclear. Per germline, CDR1 SGHTA and CDR2 FQGNSA. Trimming took off 0 bases at V and 8 bases at J, with 16 bases between the two ends. This CDR3 is 15 amino acids long.

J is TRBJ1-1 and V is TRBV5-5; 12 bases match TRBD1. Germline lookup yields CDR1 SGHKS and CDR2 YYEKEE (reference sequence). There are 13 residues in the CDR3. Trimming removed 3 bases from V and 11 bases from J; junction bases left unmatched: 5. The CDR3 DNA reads TGTGCCAGCAGCTGGGGACAGGGGGCATTGGCTTTCTTT. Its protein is CASSWGQGALAFF.

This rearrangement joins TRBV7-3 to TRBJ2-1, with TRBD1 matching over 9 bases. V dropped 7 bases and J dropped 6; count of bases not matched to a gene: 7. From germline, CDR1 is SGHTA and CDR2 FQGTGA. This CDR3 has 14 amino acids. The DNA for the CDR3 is TGTGCCAGCAAAGCCTCGACAGGGGGCAATGAGCAGTTCTTC. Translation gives CASKASTGGNEQFF.

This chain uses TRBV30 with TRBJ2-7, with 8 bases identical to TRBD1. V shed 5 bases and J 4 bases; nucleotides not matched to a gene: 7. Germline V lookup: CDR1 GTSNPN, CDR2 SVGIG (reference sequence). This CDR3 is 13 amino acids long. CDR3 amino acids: CAWGTGRIYEQYF. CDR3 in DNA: TGTGCCTGGGGGACAGGCAGAATTTACGAGCAGTACTTC.

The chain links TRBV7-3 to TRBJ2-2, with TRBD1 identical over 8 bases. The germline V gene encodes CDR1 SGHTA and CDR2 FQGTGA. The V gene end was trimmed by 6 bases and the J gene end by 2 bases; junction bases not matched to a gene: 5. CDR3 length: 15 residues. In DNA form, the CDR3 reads TGTGCCAGCAGTAAAGGACAGGGAAACACCGGGGAGCTGTTTTTT. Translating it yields CASSKGQGNTGELFF.